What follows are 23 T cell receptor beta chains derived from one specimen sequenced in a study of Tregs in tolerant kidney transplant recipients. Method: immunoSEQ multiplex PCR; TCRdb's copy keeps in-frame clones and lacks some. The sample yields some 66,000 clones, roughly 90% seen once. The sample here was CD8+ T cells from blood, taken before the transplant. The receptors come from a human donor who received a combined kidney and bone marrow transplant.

The CDR3 spells CATRQETFMNTEAFF. In DNA form, the CDR3 reads TGTGCCACCAGACAGGAGACTTTTATGAACACTGAAGCTTTCTTT. V and J are TRBV15 and TRBJ1-1; D possibly corresponds to TRBD1 (5 bases). The germline gives CDR1 LNHNV, CDR2 YYDKDF (reference sequence). This CDR3 spans 15 amino acids. The V and J ends lost 6 bases and 0 bases respectively, with 14 bases between them.

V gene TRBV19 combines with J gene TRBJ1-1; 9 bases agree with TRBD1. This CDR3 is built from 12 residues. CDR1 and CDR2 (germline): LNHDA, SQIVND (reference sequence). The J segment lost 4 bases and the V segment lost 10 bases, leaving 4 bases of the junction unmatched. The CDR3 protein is CATGTGSTEAFF. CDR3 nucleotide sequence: TGTGCCACCGGGACAGGGAGCACTGAAGCTTTCTTT.

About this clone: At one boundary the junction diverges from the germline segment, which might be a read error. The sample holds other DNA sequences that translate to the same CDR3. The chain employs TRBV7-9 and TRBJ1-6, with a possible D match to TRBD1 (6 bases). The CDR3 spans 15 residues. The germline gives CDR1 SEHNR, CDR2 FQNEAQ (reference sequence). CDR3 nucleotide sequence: TGTGCCAGCAGCTTAGAAGGGACAAATAATTCCCCCCTCCACTTT. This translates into CASSLEGTNNSPLHF.

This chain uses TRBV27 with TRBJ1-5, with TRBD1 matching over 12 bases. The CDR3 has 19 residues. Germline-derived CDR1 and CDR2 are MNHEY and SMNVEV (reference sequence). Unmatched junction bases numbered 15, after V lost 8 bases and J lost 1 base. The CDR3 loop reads CASGQPGTGGLGSNQPQHF. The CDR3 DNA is TGTGCCAGCGGTCAACCGGGGACAGGGGGCCTCGGAAGCAATCAGCCCCAGCATTTT.

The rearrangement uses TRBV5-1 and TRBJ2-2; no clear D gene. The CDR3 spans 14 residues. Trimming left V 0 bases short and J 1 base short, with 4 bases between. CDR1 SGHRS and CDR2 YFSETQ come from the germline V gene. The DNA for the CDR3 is TGCGCCAGCAGCTTGGAGAGGAACACCGGGGAGCTGTTTTTT. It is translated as CASSLERNTGELFF. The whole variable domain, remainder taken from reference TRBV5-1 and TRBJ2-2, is KAGVTQTPRYLIKTRGQQVTLSCSPISGHRSVSWYQQTPGQGLQFLFEYFSETQRNKGNFPGRFSGRQFSNSRSEMNVSTLELGDSALYLCASSLERNTGELFFGEGSRLTVL.

CDR3 bases: TGTGCCAGCAGCGTTAACGGGGTTGGCACAGATACGCAGTATTTT. Amino acid sequence: CASSVNGVGTDTQYF. The chain joins TRBV9 to TRBJ2-3; D possibly corresponds to TRBD2 (5 bases). The CDR3 sequence is 15 residues long. Trimming took off 2 bases at V and 1 base at J, with 11 bases between the two ends. Germline loops: CDR1 SGDLS, CDR2 YYNGEE. The full variable domain, its missing parts supplied by reference TRBV9 and TRBJ2-3, is DSGVTQTPKHLITATGQRVTLRCSPRSGDLSVYWYQQSLDQGLQFLIQYYNGEERAKGNILERFSAQQFPDLHSELNLSSLELGDSALYFCASSVNGVGTDTQYFGPGTRLTVL.

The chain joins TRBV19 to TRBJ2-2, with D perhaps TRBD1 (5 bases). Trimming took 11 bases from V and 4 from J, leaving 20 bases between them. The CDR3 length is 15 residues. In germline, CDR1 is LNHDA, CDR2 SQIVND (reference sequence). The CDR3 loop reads CAAQGAGWPTGELFF. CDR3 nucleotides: TGTGCCGCACAAGGGGCAGGGTGGCCCACCGGGGAGCTGTTTTTT.

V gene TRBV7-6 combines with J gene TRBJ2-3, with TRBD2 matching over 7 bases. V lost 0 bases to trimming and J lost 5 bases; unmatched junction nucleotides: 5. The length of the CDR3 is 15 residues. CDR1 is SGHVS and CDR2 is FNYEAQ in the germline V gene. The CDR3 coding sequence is TGTGCCAGCAGCTTAGCGGCGGGAGTATTAGATACGCAGTATTTT. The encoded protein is CASSLAAGVLDTQYF.

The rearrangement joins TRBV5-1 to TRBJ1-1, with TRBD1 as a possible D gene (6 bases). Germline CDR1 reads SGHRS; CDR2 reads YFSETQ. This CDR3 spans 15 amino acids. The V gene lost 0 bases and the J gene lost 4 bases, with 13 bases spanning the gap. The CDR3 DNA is TGCGCCAGCAGCTTGGCAAAGACAGGCTCCACTGAAGCTTTCTTT. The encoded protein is CASSLAKTGSTEAFF.

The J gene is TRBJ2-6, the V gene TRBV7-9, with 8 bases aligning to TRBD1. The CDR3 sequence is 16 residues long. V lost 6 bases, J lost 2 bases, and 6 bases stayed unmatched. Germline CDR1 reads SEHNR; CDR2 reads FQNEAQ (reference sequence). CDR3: CASSSRTGPGANVLTF. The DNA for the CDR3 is TGTGCCAGCAGTTCGAGGACAGGGCCTGGGGCCAACGTCCTGACTTTC.

CDR3 in DNA: TGTGCCAGCAGCTTATCCGCAGGGGGAGGCTATGGCTACACCTTC. Residues: CASSLSAGGGYGYTF. The gene calls are TRBV7-8 and TRBJ1-2, with 7 nucleotides matching TRBD1. This CDR3 has 15 residues. With V trimmed by 2 bases and J by 4 bases, 7 bases remained unmatched. Germline CDR1 and CDR2: SGHVS and FQNEAQ.

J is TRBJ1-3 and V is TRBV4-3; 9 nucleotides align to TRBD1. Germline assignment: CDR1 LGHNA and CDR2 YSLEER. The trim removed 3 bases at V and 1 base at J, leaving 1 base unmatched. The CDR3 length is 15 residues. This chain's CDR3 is CASSQGTGSGNTIYF. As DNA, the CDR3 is TGCGCCAGCAGCCAGGGGACAGGGTCTGGAAACACCATATATTTT.

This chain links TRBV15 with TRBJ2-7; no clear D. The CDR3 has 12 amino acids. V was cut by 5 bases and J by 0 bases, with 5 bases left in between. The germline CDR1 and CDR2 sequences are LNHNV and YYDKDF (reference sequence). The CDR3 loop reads CATSSLSYEQYF. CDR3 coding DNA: TGTGCCACCAGCTCCCTCTCCTACGAGCAGTACTTC.

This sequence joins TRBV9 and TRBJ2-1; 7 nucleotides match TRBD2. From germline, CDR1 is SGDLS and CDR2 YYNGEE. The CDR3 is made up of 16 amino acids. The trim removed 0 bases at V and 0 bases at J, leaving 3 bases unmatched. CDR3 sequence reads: CASSVDGGSSYNEQFF. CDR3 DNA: TGTGCCAGCAGCGTAGATGGCGGGAGCTCCTACAATGAGCAGTTCTTC.

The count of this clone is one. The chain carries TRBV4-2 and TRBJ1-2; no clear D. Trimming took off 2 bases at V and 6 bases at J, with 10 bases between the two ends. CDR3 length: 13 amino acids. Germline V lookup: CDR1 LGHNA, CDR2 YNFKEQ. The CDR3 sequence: CASSQYGGDGYTF. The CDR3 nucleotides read TGTGCCAGCAGCCAATACGGTGGAGATGGCTACACCTTC.

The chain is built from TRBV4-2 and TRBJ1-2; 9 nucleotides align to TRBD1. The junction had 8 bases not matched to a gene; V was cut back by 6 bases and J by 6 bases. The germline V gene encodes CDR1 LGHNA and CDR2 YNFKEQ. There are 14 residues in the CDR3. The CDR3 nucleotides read TGTGCCAGCAGTACGGGACAGGGTGAGGATGGCTACACCTTC. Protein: CASSTGQGEDGYTF.

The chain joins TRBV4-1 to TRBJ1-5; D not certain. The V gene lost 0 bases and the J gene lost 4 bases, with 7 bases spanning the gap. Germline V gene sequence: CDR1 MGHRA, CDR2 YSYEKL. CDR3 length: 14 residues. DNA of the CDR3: TGCGCCAGCAGCCAAGAGGCCAGTAATCAGCCCCAGCATTTT. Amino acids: CASSQEASNQPQHF.

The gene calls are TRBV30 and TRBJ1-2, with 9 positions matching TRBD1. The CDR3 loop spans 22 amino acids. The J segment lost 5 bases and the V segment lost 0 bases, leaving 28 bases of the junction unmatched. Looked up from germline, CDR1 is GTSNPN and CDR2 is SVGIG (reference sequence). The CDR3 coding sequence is TGTGCCTGGAGTGTAAGGGGACAGGGCCCTATCTTCATACCATCCGGGACTTATGGCTACACCTTC. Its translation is CAWSVRGQGPIFIPSGTYGYTF.

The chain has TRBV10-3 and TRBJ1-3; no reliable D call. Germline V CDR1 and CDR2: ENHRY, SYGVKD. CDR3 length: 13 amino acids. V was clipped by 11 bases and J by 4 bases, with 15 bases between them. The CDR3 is CASKEVSGNTIYF. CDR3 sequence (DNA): TGTGCCTCAAAAGAGGTATCGGGAAACACCATATATTTT.

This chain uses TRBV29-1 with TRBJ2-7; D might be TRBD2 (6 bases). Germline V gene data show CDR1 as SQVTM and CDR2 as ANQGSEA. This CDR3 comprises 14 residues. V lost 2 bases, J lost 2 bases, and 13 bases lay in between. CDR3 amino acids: CSVEWASATYEQYF. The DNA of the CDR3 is TGCAGCGTTGAATGGGCTAGCGCGACCTACGAGCAGTACTTC.

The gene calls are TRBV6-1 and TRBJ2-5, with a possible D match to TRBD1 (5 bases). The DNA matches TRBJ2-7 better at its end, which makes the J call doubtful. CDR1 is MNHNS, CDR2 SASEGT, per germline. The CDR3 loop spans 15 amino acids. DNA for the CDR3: TGTGCCAGCACCTTACTATCTGACAGTCTATACGAGCAGTACTTC. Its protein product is CASTLLSDSLYEQYF.

The CDR3 nucleotides are TGCGCCAGCAGCTCGCCCTCGGGCGGGGCCCCTGAAGCTTTCTTT. Its protein is CASSSPSGGAPEAFF. J is TRBJ1-1 and V is TRBV4-1; a possible D gene is TRBD1 (5 bases). V lost 5 bases to trimming and J lost 6 bases, with 19 bases between them. The CDR3 sequence is 15 residues long. Germline CDR1 MGHRA, CDR2 YSYEKL.

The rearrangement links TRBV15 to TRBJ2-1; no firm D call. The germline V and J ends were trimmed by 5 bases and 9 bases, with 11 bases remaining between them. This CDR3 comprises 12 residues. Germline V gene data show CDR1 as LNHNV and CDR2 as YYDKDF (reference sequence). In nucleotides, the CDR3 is TGTGCCACCAGCGATAACAATGCTGAGCAGTTCTTC. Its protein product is CATSDNNAEQFF. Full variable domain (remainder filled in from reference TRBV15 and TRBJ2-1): DAMVIQNPRYQVTQFGKPVTLSCSQTLNHNVMYWYQQKSSQAPKLLFHYYDKDFNNEADTPDNFQSRRPNTSFCFLDIRSPGLGDTAMYLCATSDNNAEQFFGPGTRLTVL.